This T cell receptor (beta chain) is from a study of blood T cells in healthy people across ages. Study background: Per two T cells, about one barcoded beta molecule was captured through template switching. Findings and caveats of the study: Older age coincided with a roughly linear decline in TCR beta diversity per million T cells. Observed TCR beta diversity showed a strong correlation with the percentage of naive T cells as measured by flow cytometry.

The second PCR ran roughly 7 to 12 cycles with a sample-barcoded 5' primer and J-beta primers. TCRdb analysed the 5' RACE reads with MiXCR anew, one entry per CDR3 protein. The sample includes approximately 1.5 million distinct CDR3 sequences, about 45% of them seen just once. V was shortened by 4 bases and J by 2 bases, with 9 bases between the two germline ends. Germline values: CDR1 SQVTM, CDR2 ANQGSEA. CDR3 length: 13 amino acids. The people who gave samples were healthy Caucasians from Russia, aged roughly 6 to 100. This clonotype was recorded many times. Its antigen remains unknown. The genes are TRBV29-1 and TRBJ2-1; possibly TRBD1 for D (6 bases). This receptor was identified in a woman aged 18-29 years in good health. The source material was blood. CDR3 region: CSVGQGTYNEQFF. CDR3 DNA sequence: TGCAGCGTTGGGCAGGGGACCTACAATGAGCAGTTCTTC.